A selection of T cell receptor beta chains follows, all from one sample in a study of cytomegalovirus exposure and HLA in healthy donors. Here immunoSEQ multiplex PCR was the method, and the copy in TCRdb shows in-frame clones only, minus some. The sample lists roughly 90,000 clones, 65% to 75% occurring once. The source material was PBMCs. Every receptor here comes from a young man in good health and CMV-seropositive. Both conserved end residues are part of each CDR3. The order of the fields is CDR3 protein, J gene, V gene.

CDR3: CASSERGGSYNEQFF; J: TRBJ2-1; V: TRBV6-1
CDR3: CASSLAGAWRDTQYF; J: TRBJ2-3; V: TRBV6-6
CDR3: CASSALQGPNTNYGYPF; J: TRBJ1-2; V: TRBV5-1
CDR3: CASRQTARARYEQYF; J: TRBJ2-7; V: TRBV6-5
CDR3: CASSGALASEQYF; J: TRBJ2-7; V: TRBV7-8
CDR3: CASSASTRTSGGANTGELFF; J: TRBJ2-2; V: TRBV9
CDR3: CASSKQGGSYEQYF; J: TRBJ2-7; V: TRBV19
CDR3: CASSILTPTGPQHF; J: TRBJ1-5; V: TRBV19
CDR3: CASSLSSSTVTNQPQHF; J: TRBJ1-5; V: TRBV27
CDR3: CASSIGSAGNYGYTF; J: TRBJ1-2; V: TRBV19
CDR3: CASSGTSGRPYYEQYF; J: TRBJ2-7; V: TRBV18
CDR3: CASSYQTGGHEQYF; J: TRBJ2-7; V: TRBV6-6
CDR3: CASSFTLGRNPNYGYTF; J: TRBJ1-2; V: TRBV5-6
CDR3: CASSWRPDGSYNEQFF; J: TRBJ2-1; V: TRBV5-1
CDR3: CASSYEERELVLEQYF; J: TRBJ2-7; V: TRBV2
CDR3: CASSSTGGTYEQYF; J: TRBJ2-7; V: TRBV5-5
CDR3: CASSLGGFRTGEFEQYF; J: TRBJ2-7; V: TRBV7-9
CDR3: CASRGRQGVSTDTQYF; J: TRBJ2-3; V: TRBV2
CDR3: CASSQDPGQQETQYF; J: TRBJ2-5; V: TRBV4-2
CDR3: CAASGGTGGRSGANVLTF; J: TRBJ2-6; V: TRBV10-3
CDR3: CSVVGRATDTQYF; J: TRBJ2-3; V: TRBV29-1
CDR3: CASWTGSNEQYF; J: TRBJ2-7; V: TRBV6-1
CDR3: CASSYRSATPWETQYF; J: TRBJ2-5; V: TRBV6-5
CDR3: CASSLVLMGGKYF; J: TRBJ2-7; V: TRBV7-2
CDR3: CASSEAGTGRGYTF; J: TRBJ1-2; V: TRBV25-1
CDR3: CASSLVSDGEQYF; J: TRBJ2-7; V: TRBV5-1
CDR3: CASSLVQLNSPLHF; J: TRBJ1-6; V: TRBV27
CDR3: CAISEPLAGQGLYNEQFF; J: TRBJ2-1; V: TRBV10-3